The 9 T cell receptor beta chains below were found in one sample sequenced in a study of regulatory T cells in long-lasting Graves disease. Arm-PCR with iRepertoire HTBI primers amplified the CDR3 regions for these TCR beta libraries. Via MiXCR, TCRdb re-called the multiplex PCR reads, giving one row per CDR3 protein. The profile shows more than 350,000 distinct CDR3 sequences, around 23% of them singletons. Documented time point: persistent/refractory GD, antithyroid drugs over 5 years with positive TRAb. The TCR library was prepared using RNA isolated from PBMCs. The sequencing used peripheral blood mononuclear cells (PBMCs), collected when the disease was refractory, from a patient treated with antithyroid drugs. These receptors were obtained from a female donor with Graves disease.

V gene TRBV10-3 combines with J gene TRBJ2-7, with TRBD1 matching 7 bases. This CDR3 region has 13 residues. Trimming removed 1 base from V and 5 bases from J; junction bases left unmatched: 2. From germline, CDR1 is ENHRY and CDR2 SYGVKD. As DNA, the CDR3 is TGTGCCATCAGTGAGTTAGGGGGCCACGAGCAGTACTTC. The encoded protein is CAISELGGHEQYF.

This clonotype was detected many times. The chain couples TRBV12-3 or TRBV12-4 to TRBJ1-1; weak D call: TRBD1 (5 bases). The V end was cut by 2 bases, the J end by 0 bases, with 13 bases between. This CDR3 is 16 amino acids long. The CDR3 DNA reads TGTGCCAGCAGTTTACACAATGGGGGAATGAACACTGAAGCTTTCTTT. Residues: CASSLHNGGMNTEAFF.

On this clonotype: With a much larger clone just one base away, this may be a read error. The chain couples TRBV6-8 to TRBJ2-7; no definite D call. V was pared by 2 bases and J by 2 bases, with 16 bases between. The CDR3 covers 16 residues. Germline CDR1 reads MNHGY; CDR2 reads SAAAGT. CDR3 amino acids: CASSYPAVGKTYEQYF. CDR3 in DNA: TGTGCCAGCAGTTACCCCGCGGTGGGCAAGACCTACGAGCAGTACTTC.

V gene TRBV14 combines with J gene TRBJ2-2; the D is unclear. V lost 2 bases, J lost 1 base, and 8 bases lay in between. This CDR3 has 15 amino acids. Germline V gene sequence: CDR1 SGHDN, CDR2 FVKESK. Here the CDR3 DNA reads TGTGCCAGCAGCCAACGTCTAGAGAACACCGGGGAGCTGTTTTTT. It translates to CASSQRLENTGELFF. The entire variable domain, with the rest obtained from reference TRBV14 and TRBJ2-2, is as follows: EAGVTQFPSHSVIEKGQTVTLRCDPISGHDNLYWYRRVMGKEIKFLLHFVKESKQDESGMPNNRFLAERTGGTYSTLKVQPAELEDSGVYFCASSQRLENTGELFFGEGSRLTVL.

This clonotype was observed at least ten times. This chain joins TRBV28 and TRBJ1-1, with D unresolved. There are 13 residues in the CDR3. The germline V gene encodes CDR1 MDHEN and CDR2 SYDVKM. Between the trimmed V and J ends, which lost 6 bases and 3 bases, there was a span of 11 bases. The CDR3 DNA follows: TGTGCCAGCAGCCGTCGGTTGTACACTGAAGCTTTCTTT. Its protein product is CASSRRLYTEAFF.

This clonotype has ten or more counts. This chain uses TRBV2 with TRBJ1-1; D ambiguous. With 4 bases removed from V and 7 bases from J, the gap between germline ends came to 13 bases. From germline, CDR1 is SNHLY and CDR2 FYNNEI. The CDR3 has 13 residues. The CDR3 here is CASSVVEGGEAFF. CDR3 coding DNA: TGTGCCAGCAGTGTGGTGGAGGGAGGTGAAGCTTTCTTT.

The gene calls are TRBV25-1 and TRBJ2-3; TRBD2 matches 7 bases. CDR3 length equals 11 residues. Germline CDR1 and CDR2: MGHDK and SYGVNS. The V and J ends lost 3 bases and 13 bases, in that order; junction bases with no gene match: 4. CDR3 bases: TGTGCCAGCAGTGACGGACTAGAAAAGTATTTT. As protein: CASSDGLEKYF.

V and J are TRBV20-1 and TRBJ2-7; TRBD1 or TRBD2 may be the D gene (6 bases each). This CDR3 contains 14 residues. The germline CDR1 and CDR2 sequences are DFQATT and SNEGSKA (reference sequence). The V end lost 6 bases, the J end lost 2 bases, and 17 bases lay between the germline ends. The CDR3 nucleotides are TGCAGTGCCGTGGAGGCGGGACAAACCTACGAGCAGTACTTC. It translates to CSAVEAGQTYEQYF.

This clonotype was seen repeatedly, ten times or more. V and J are TRBV24-1 and TRBJ1-1; possible D gene TRBD1, 5 bases. Germline CDR1 and CDR2: KGHDR and SFDVKD. There are 14 residues in the CDR3. The V and J ends lost 5 bases and 4 bases respectively, with 13 bases between them. CDR3 nucleotides: TGTGCCACCAGTGGGGGGACCTGGGGCACTGAAGCTTTCTTT. This gives the protein CATSGGTWGTEAFF.